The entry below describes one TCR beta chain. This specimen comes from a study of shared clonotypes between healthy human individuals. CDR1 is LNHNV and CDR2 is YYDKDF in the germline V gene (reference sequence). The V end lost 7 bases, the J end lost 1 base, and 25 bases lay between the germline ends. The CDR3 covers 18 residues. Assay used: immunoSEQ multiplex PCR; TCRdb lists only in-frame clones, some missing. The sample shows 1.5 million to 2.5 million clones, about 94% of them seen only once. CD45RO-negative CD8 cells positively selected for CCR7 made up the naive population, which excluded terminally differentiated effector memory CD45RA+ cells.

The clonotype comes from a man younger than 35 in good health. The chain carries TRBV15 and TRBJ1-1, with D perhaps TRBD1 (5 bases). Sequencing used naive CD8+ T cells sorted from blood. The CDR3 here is CATTMLRGQLPSNTEAFF. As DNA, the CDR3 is TGTGCCACCACCATGCTGAGAGGACAACTCCCCTCGAACACTGAAGCTTTCTTT.